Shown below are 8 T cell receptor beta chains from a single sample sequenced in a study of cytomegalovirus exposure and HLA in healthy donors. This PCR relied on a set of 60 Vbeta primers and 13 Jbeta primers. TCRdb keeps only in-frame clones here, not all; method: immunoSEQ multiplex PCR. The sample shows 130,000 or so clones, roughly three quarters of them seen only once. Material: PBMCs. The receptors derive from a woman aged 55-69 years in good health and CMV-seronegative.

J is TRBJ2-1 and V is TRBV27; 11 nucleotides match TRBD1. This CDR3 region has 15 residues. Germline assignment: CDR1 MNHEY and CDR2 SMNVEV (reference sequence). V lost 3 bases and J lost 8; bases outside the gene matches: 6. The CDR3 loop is CASSFRDRGWDEQFF. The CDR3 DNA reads TGTGCCAGCAGTTTCCGGGACAGGGGGTGGGATGAGCAGTTCTTC.

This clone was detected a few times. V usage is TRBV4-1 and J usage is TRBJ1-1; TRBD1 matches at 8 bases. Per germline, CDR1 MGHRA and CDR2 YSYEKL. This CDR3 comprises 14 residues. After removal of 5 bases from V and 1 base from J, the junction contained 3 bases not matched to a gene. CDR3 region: CASSGQGGNTEAFF. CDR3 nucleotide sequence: TGCGCCAGCAGCGGACAGGGAGGGAACACTGAAGCTTTCTTT.

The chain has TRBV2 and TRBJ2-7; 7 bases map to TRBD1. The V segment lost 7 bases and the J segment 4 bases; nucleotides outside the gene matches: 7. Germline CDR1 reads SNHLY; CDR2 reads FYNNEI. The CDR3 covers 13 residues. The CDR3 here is CASNWDSRYEQYF. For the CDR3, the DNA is TGTGCCAGCAATTGGGACAGTCGGTACGAGCAGTACTTC. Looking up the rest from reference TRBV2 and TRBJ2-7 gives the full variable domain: EPEVTQTPSHQVTQMGQEVILRCVPISNHLYFYWYRQILGQKVEFLVSFYNNEISEKSEIFDDQFSVERPDGSNFTLKIRSTKLEDSAMYFCASNWDSRYEQYFGPGTRLTVT.

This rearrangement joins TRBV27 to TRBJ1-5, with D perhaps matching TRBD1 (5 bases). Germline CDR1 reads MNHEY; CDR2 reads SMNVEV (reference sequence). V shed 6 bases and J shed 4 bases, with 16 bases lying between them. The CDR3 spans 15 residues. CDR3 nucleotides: TGTGCCAGCAGGCAGGGTGCCTTCTCTAATCAGCCCCAGCATTTT. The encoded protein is CASRQGAFSNQPQHF.

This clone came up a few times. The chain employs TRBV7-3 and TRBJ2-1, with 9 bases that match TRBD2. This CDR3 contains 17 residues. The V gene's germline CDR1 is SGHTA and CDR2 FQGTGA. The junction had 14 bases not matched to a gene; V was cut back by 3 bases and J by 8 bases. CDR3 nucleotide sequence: TGTGCCAGCAGCTTCCAGGGGGGGATAGCGGGAGTCGATGAGCAGTTCTTC. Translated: CASSFQGGIAGVDEQFF.

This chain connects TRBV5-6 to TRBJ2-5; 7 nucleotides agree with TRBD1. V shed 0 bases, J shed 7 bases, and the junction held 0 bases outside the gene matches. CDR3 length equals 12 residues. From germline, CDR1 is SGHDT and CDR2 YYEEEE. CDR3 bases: TGTGCCAGCAGCTTGGCAGGGGGGACCCAGTACTTC. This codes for CASSLAGGTQYF.

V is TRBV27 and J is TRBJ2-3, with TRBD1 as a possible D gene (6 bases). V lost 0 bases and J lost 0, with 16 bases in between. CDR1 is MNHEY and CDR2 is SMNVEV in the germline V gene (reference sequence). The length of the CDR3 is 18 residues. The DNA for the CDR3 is TGTGCCAGCAGTTTATCGGACAGACGACCTGCTAGCACAGATACGCAGTATTTT. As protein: CASSLSDRRPASTDTQYF.

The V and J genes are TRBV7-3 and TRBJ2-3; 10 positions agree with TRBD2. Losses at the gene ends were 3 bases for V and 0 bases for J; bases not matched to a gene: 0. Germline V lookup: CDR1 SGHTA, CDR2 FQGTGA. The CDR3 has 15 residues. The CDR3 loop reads CASSFSGGSTDTQYF. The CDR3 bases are TGTGCCAGCAGCTTTAGCGGGGGGAGCACAGATACGCAGTATTTT. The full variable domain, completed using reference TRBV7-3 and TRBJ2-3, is GAGVSQTPSNKVTEKGKYVELRCDPISGHTALYWYRQSLGQGPEFLIYFQGTGAADDSGLPNDRFFAVRPEGSVSTLKIQRTERGDSAVYLCASSFSGGSTDTQYFGPGTRLTVL.